This TCR beta chain was found in a study of radiotherapy plus CTLA-4 blockade in lung cancer. TCRdb's copy holds only in-frame clones and misses some; the assay was immunoSEQ multiplex PCR. This table holds 30,000 or so clones, roughly 70% found once. General observations from the study: Reportedly, early blood T cell clone dynamics best predicted response, with interferon-beta. After radiotherapy and ipilimumab, tumor-derived clones expanded in peripheral blood.

About this clone: The antigen is not known.

This CDR3 spans 15 amino acids. Trimming cost V 3 bases and J 7 bases; bases outside gene matches: 11. Germline V gene sequence: CDR1 SGHNT, CDR2 YYREEE (reference sequence). The sample was peripheral blood, taken from a patient treated with radiotherapy plus ipilimumab. This clonotype was obtained from a human donor with non-small cell lung cancer who had stable disease on radiotherapy plus ipilimumab. This chain uses TRBV5-4 with TRBJ1-1; 8 nucleotides align to TRBD1. The CDR3 reads CASSSDRGPRGEAFF. CDR3 nucleotides: TGTGCCAGCAGCTCAGACAGGGGCCCGCGGGGTGAAGCTTTCTTT.